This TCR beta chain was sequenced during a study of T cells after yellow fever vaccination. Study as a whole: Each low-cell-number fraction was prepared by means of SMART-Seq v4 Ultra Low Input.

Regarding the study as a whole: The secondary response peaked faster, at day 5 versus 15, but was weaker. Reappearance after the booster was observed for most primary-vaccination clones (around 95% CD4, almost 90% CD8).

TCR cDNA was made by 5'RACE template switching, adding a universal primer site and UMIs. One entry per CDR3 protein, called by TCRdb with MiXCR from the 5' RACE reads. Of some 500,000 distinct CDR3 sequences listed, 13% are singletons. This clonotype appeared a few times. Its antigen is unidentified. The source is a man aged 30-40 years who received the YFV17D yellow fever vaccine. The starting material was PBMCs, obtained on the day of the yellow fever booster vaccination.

The CDR3 here is CASSQAPLAGVDEQFF. The CDR3 DNA reads TGTGCCAGCAGCCAAGCTCCACTAGCGGGAGTGGATGAGCAGTTCTTC. The chain employs TRBV3-1 and TRBJ2-1, with 11 bases matching TRBD2. This CDR3 contains 16 residues. In germline, CDR1 is LGHDT, CDR2 YNNKEL (reference sequence). Trimming removed 1 base from V and 8 bases from J; junction bases left unmatched: 7.